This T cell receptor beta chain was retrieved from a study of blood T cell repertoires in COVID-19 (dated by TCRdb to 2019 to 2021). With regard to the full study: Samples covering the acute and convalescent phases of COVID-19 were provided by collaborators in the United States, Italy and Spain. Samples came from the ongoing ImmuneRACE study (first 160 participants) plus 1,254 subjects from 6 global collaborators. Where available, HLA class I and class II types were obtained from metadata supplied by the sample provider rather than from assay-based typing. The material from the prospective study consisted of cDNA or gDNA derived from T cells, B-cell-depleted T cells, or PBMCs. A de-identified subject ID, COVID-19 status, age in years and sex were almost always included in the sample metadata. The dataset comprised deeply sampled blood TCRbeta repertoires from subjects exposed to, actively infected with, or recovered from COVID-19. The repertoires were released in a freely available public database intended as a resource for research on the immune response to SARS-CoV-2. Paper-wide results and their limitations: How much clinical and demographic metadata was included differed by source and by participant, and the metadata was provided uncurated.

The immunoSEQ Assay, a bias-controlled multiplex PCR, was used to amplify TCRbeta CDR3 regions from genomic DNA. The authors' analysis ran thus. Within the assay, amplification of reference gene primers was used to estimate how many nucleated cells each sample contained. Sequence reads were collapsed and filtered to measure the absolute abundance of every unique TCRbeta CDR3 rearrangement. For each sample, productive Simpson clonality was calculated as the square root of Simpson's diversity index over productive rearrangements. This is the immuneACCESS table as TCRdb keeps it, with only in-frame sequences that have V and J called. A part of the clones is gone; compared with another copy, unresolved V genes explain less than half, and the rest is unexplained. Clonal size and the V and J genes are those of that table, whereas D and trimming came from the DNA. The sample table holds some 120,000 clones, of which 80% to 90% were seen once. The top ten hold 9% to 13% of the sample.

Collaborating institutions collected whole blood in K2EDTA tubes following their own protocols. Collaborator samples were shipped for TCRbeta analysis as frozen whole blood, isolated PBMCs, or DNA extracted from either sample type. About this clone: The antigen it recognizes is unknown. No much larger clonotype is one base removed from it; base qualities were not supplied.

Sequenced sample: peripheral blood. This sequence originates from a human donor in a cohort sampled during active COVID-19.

The CDR3 is CASSVGGSGITGELFF. The nucleotide sequence reads as follows: TGTGCCAGCAGCGTAGGGGGTAGCGGAATCACCGGGGAGCTGTTTTTT. The chain employs TRBV9 and TRBJ2-2; a weak D assignment points to TRBD2 (6 bases agree). V gives up 0 bases and J gives up 4 bases, and the segment between their germline ends measures 13 bases. The CDR3 measures 16 amino acids from cysteine to phenylalanine. The retained sequence is limited to the CDR3, 48 bases, with the frame set at the first base. The germline V gene supplies CDR1 SGDLS and CDR2 YYNGEE.